Listed below are T cell receptor beta chains from one sample, sequenced in a study of glioma-infiltrating T cells. TCRdb recomputed calls from the multiplex PCR reads with MiXCR, one row per CDR3 protein. The sample lists over 100,000 distinct CDR3 sequences; about 25% were seen once. The sequenced sample was glioma tissue, nonneoplastic brain tissue, or PBMCs (not recorded which). Every receptor here comes from a human donor with low-grade glioma or glioblastoma, undergoing nonglioma brain surgery, or in good health (not recorded which). Each CDR3 is given with its conserved first and last residue.

v_call: TRBV20-1
cdr3_aa: CSATGTSGAAYNEQFF

v_call: TRBV18
cdr3_aa: CASSQRTSGSTDTQYF

v_call: TRBV6-6
cdr3_aa: CASSYSSLDTQYF

v_call: TRBV3-1
cdr3_aa: CASSQVAKGQPQHF

v_call: TRBV5-1
cdr3_aa: CASSLSAENTEAFF

v_call: TRBV28
cdr3_aa: CATDTPSSYEQYF

v_call: TRBV11-2
cdr3_aa: CASSFTGNTIYF

v_call: TRBV14
cdr3_aa: CASSQPLAAGTIYF

v_call: TRBV27
cdr3_aa: CASRLVPGQGLYGYTF

v_call: TRBV15
cdr3_aa: CATSNLGQGVSPLHF

v_call: TRBV19
cdr3_aa: CASSIVTGETQYF

v_call: TRBV20-1
cdr3_aa: CSARALAVSYNEQFF

v_call: TRBV29-1
cdr3_aa: CSGSQGAGDTQYF

v_call: TRBV7-8
cdr3_aa: CASRWTSDHEQFF

v_call: TRBV18
cdr3_aa: CASSPLGTEAFF

v_call: TRBV20-1
cdr3_aa: CSATSGGASEQFF

v_call: TRBV7-3
cdr3_aa: CASSLGPGGGEQYF

v_call: TRBV25-1
cdr3_aa: CASSQGGNQPQHF

v_call: TRBV7-2
cdr3_aa: CASSSGQTNQPQHF

v_call: TRBV14
cdr3_aa: CASSQGGEQFF

v_call: TRBV7-9
cdr3_aa: CASSPGTGYGSEQFF

v_call: TRBV6-4
cdr3_aa: CAISEPGQSGGEKLFF

v_call: TRBV12-3/TRBV12-4
cdr3_aa: CASSGQVINTEAFF

v_call: TRBV2
cdr3_aa: CASMREKNTEAFF

v_call: TRBV6-1
cdr3_aa: CAISQGSTGELFF

v_call: TRBV18
cdr3_aa: CASPPLPGGGNQPQHF

v_call: TRBV2
cdr3_aa: CASLQGGYEQYF

v_call: TRBV20-1
cdr3_aa: CSVGGTSQGYTF

v_call: TRBV5-1
cdr3_aa: CASSLTNSYNEQFF

v_call: TRBV4-1
cdr3_aa: CASSFRVIGTDTQYF

v_call: TRBV2
cdr3_aa: CASSADIPTGNQPQHF

v_call: TRBV6-2/TRBV6-3
cdr3_aa: CASRRVSGQSSYEQYF

v_call: TRBV7-3
cdr3_aa: CASSPGLEPAKNIQYF

v_call: TRBV29-1
cdr3_aa: CSVWDSPYEQYF

v_call: TRBV3-1
cdr3_aa: CASSPPSGWGQETQYF

v_call: TRBV7-2
cdr3_aa: CASASSSRRQETQYF

v_call: TRBV27
cdr3_aa: CASSLGANNEQYF

v_call: TRBV7-2
cdr3_aa: CASSPGLALEQYF

v_call: TRBV14
cdr3_aa: CASSQNSNQPQNF

v_call: TRBV9
cdr3_aa: CASSYDSDTQYF

v_call: TRBV2
cdr3_aa: CASSPQGIVSGELFF

v_call: TRBV2
cdr3_aa: CASVYGRSSYNEQFF

v_call: TRBV6-5
cdr3_aa: CASLARTSGIPQETQYF

v_call: TRBV15
cdr3_aa: CATSTGTGSYYNEEFF

v_call: TRBV20-1
cdr3_aa: CSARDRTGTSGYNEQFF

v_call: TRBV12-3/TRBV12-4
cdr3_aa: CASSVSGGVTEAFF

v_call: TRBV7-8
cdr3_aa: CASSLGPQTASYNEQFF

v_call: TRBV14
cdr3_aa: CASSQEKRAGPSYNEQFF

v_call: TRBV4-2
cdr3_aa: CASSQEGSGTGSYEQYF

v_call: TRBV3-1
cdr3_aa: CASSLDRGNYEQYF

v_call: TRBV14
cdr3_aa: CASSQDRVAFF

v_call: TRBV12-3/TRBV12-4
cdr3_aa: CASSRTGWAWTAFF

v_call: TRBV10-2
cdr3_aa: CASSEVGNTEAFF

v_call: TRBV18
cdr3_aa: CASSRQGADGYTF